One sample yielded the 22 T cell receptor beta chains listed below, sequenced in a study of T-cell memory formation after mild COVID-19. TCRdb reanalysed the 5' RACE reads using MiXCR and keeps one entry per CDR3 protein. Of 380,000 or so distinct CDR3 sequences detected, roughly an eighth appear once; the ten largest clones hold about 20%. Specimen: PBMCs or a T cell subset sorted from them (not recorded which). Source of these receptors: a man between 18 and 29 years old who had mild COVID-19 (a few samples of this study predate the infection). Cell type and time point are not known.

This clonotype was counted only a few times. This sequence joins TRBV6-6 and TRBJ2-7; 9 bases match TRBD2. The CDR3 loop spans 15 amino acids. The germline V gene has CDR1 MNHNY and CDR2 SVGAGI (reference sequence). The trim removed 2 bases at V and 4 bases at J, leaving 6 bases unmatched. This CDR3 reads CASSYLAGGPYEQYF. The CDR3 nucleotides are TGTGCCAGCAGTTACCTTGCGGGGGGGCCGTACGAGCAGTACTTC.

The chain uses TRBV12-3 or TRBV12-4 and TRBJ2-3; 8 nucleotides agree with TRBD2. This CDR3 is built from 15 residues. V shed 3 bases, J shed 2 bases, and the junction held 4 bases outside the gene matches. The DNA of the CDR3 is TGTGCCAGCAGTTTCCGGGGGGGGATCACAGATACGCAGTATTTT. This sequence encodes CASSFRGGITDTQYF.

This clonotype turned up a few times. V gene TRBV10-3 combines with J gene TRBJ1-1; tentative D call: TRBD1 (6 bases). CDR3 length: 14 amino acids. V lost 10 bases, J lost 6 bases, and 21 bases lay in between. CDR1 and CDR2 from the germline V gene are ENHRY and SYGVKD. Here the CDR3 DNA reads TGTGCCACCGGACAGCGGGTTTTATCCTCTGAAGCTTTCTTT. Translation: CATGQRVLSSEAFF.

In this sample, this clonotype turned up a few times. The chain has TRBV5-1 and TRBJ1-1; maybe TRBD1 (5 bases). Germline loops: CDR1 SGHRS, CDR2 YFSETQ. The CDR3 is 12 residues long. The V gene lost 5 bases and the J gene lost 7 bases, with 12 bases spanning the gap. The CDR3 DNA reads as TGCGCCAGCAGGTTTGGTGACAGTGAAGCTTTCTTT. As protein: CASRFGDSEAFF.

There are a few counts of this clonotype. The J gene is TRBJ2-3, the V gene TRBV24-1; tentative D call: TRBD2 (7 bases). Looked up from germline, CDR1 is KGHDR and CDR2 is SFDVKD. CDR3 length: 15 amino acids. Trimming pared 10 bases from V and 4 bases from J, leaving 20 bases between. CDR3 bases: TGTGCCACGAATGGGGGGGGGCGATTGGCAGATACGCAGTATTTT. This codes for CATNGGGRLADTQYF.

This chain links TRBV9 with TRBJ1-2; D not resolved. The germline V gene encodes CDR1 SGDLS and CDR2 YYNGEE. V was pared by 0 bases and J by 8 bases, with 8 bases between. The CDR3 has 12 amino acids. For the CDR3, the DNA is TGTGCCAGCAGCGTAGCTACGATGGGCTACACCTTC. Its protein is CASSVATMGYTF.

This clonotype was observed a handful of times. The rearrangement links TRBV7-2 to TRBJ2-3; 8 positions match TRBD2. With 8 bases clipped from V and 0 bases from J, the junction kept 4 bases outside the gene matches. The CDR3 spans 14 residues. Germline V lookup: CDR1 SGHTA, CDR2 FQGNSA. The CDR3 loop reads CASARGGSTDTQYF. In nucleotides, the CDR3 is TGTGCCAGCGCCCGGGGGGGCAGCACAGATACGCAGTATTTT.

This clonotype was seen a handful of times. The chain is built from TRBV29-1 and TRBJ2-7, with 9 nucleotides matching TRBD1. Germline V CDR1 and CDR2: SQVTM, ANQGSEA. The CDR3 is made up of 15 amino acids. Trimming removed 7 bases from V and 1 base from J; junction bases left unmatched: 11. Written as DNA, the CDR3 is TGCAGCGCCGATTTAAGGGACAGGGTGTCCTACGAGCAGTACTTC. Its protein is CSADLRDRVSYEQYF.

This clonotype has more than one count but fewer than ten. The CDR3, as DNA: TGTGCCATCAGTTTGGACAGGGGGCTGGGCGGGGCCAACGTCCTGACTTTC. This encodes CAISLDRGLGGANVLTF. This chain uses TRBV10-3 with TRBJ2-6; TRBD1 agrees at 11 bases. This CDR3 has 17 residues. In germline, CDR1 is ENHRY, CDR2 SYGVKD. After removal of 5 bases from V and 4 bases from J, the junction contained 7 bases not matched to a gene.

The table lists this clonotype with a few counts. The junction does not match germline at one end; this may be a read error. CDR3 nucleotide sequence: TGTGCCAGCAGCCTCGGGGACGGCCAATTGTTT. This encodes CASSLGDGQLF. This rearrangement joins TRBV7-2 to TRBJ2-3, with D possibly called TRBD1 or TRBD2 (5 bases each). CDR1 and CDR2 (germline): SGHTA, FQGNSA. The CDR3 length is 11 residues.

V usage is TRBV7-2 and J usage is TRBJ1-5; a possible D gene is TRBD1 (5 bases). V was shortened by 6 bases and J by 7 bases, with 19 bases between the two germline ends. Germline lookup yields CDR1 SGHTA and CDR2 FQGNSA. CDR3 length: 15 residues. CDR3 region: CASSFGVSWGQPQHF. The CDR3 DNA sequence: TGTGCCAGCAGTTTCGGGGTCAGCTGGGGCCAGCCCCAGCATTTT.

This clonotype was detected once. The rearrangement links TRBV5-6 to TRBJ1-5; D gene uncertain. CDR1 is SGHDT, CDR2 YYEEEE, per germline. CDR3 size: 12 residues. Trimming stripped 0 bases from V and 7 bases from J, with 5 bases between. CDR3 loop: CASSLGSQPQHF. The CDR3 DNA follows: TGTGCCAGCAGCTTGGGCAGCCAGCCCCAGCATTTT.

The sample holds many counts of this clonotype. The chain couples TRBV7-2 to TRBJ1-2, with D perhaps matching TRBD1 (5 bases). The V end lost 0 bases, the J end lost 4 bases, and 12 bases lay between the germline ends. Germline V gives CDR1 SGHTA, CDR2 FQGNSA. CDR3 size: 15 residues. The CDR3 spells CASSLARRQSYGYTF. CDR3 in DNA: TGTGCCAGCAGCTTAGCGCGGAGACAGTCCTATGGCTACACCTTC. The variable domain in full, with the rest retrieved from reference TRBV7-2 and TRBJ1-2, is GAGVSQSPSNKVTEKGKDVELRCDPISGHTALYWYRQSLGQGLEFLIYFQGNSAPDKSGLPSDRFSAERTGGSVSTLTIQRTQQEDSAVYLCASSLARRQSYGYTFGSGTRLTVV.

This clonotype appeared a few times. The chain links TRBV6-2 or TRBV6-3 to TRBJ1-5; weak D call: TRBD1 (5 bases). This CDR3 is 15 amino acids long. The germline gives CDR1 MNHEY, CDR2 SVGEGT. The V end lost 6 bases, the J end lost 0 bases, and 12 bases lay between the germline ends. The CDR3 sequence is CASSPRQGSNQPQHF. The CDR3 bases are TGTGCCAGCAGCCCACGGCAGGGTAGCAATCAGCCCCAGCATTTT.

This clonotype has ten or more counts. The chain joins TRBV7-2 to TRBJ1-5, with D perhaps matching TRBD1 (6 bases). Trimming removed 3 bases at V and 4 bases at J, with 10 bases between. CDR1 SGHTA and CDR2 FQGNSA come from the germline V gene. The CDR3 has 14 amino acids. The CDR3 region has the DNA TGTGCCAGCAGCTTGGGGACAAGTAATCAGCCCCAGCATTTT. Encoded protein: CASSLGTSNQPQHF.

This rearrangement joins TRBV6-6 to TRBJ2-3; no definite D call. CDR1 MNHNY and CDR2 SVGAGI come from the germline V gene (reference sequence). CDR3 length: 15 amino acids. Trimming shortened V by 5 bases and J by 2 bases, and 14 bases separated the two germline ends. CDR3 DNA: TGTGCCAGCAGTAACCGGGCCTACCCCACAGATACGCAGTATTTT. Its protein product is CASSNRAYPTDTQYF.

This chain connects TRBV20-1 to TRBJ2-5, with 7 bases fitting TRBD1. Germline CDR1 reads DFQATT; CDR2 reads SNEGSKA (reference sequence). Unmatched junction bases numbered 7, after V lost 5 bases and J lost 1 base. The CDR3 totals 14 residues. The CDR3 protein is CSAQGYRGQETQYF. The CDR3 coding sequence is TGCAGTGCTCAAGGGTACAGGGGCCAAGAGACCCAGTACTTC.

The genes are TRBV20-1 and TRBJ2-7, with D unresolved. The germline V and J ends were trimmed by 0 bases and 0 bases, with 9 bases remaining between them. The CDR3 is made up of 14 amino acids. Per the germline V gene, CDR1 is DFQATT and CDR2 is SNEGSKA (reference sequence). Here the CDR3 DNA reads TGCAGTGCTAGAGAGCATATCAGCTCCTACGAGCAGTACGTC. Translated, it gives CSAREHISSYEQYV.

This clonotype has ten or more counts. The rearrangement joins TRBV4-3 to TRBJ2-1; 8 nucleotides match TRBD1. Germline CDR1 and CDR2: LGHNA and YSLEER. The V segment lost 4 bases and the J segment 3 bases; nucleotides outside the gene matches: 11. The CDR3 extends over 17 amino acids. CDR3 sequence (DNA): TGCGCCAGCAGCCGCCCAGCTCGCGGACAGGGCTACAATGAGCAGTTCTTC. This translates into CASSRPARGQGYNEQFF.

This clonotype was observed a handful of times. CDR3 region: CASSSTMVEYGYTF. Here the CDR3 DNA reads TGCGCCAGCAGCTCTACAATGGTGGAGTATGGCTACACCTTC. This chain links TRBV4-3 with TRBJ1-2, with no clear D. Per germline, CDR1 LGHNA and CDR2 YSLEER. Trimming removed 5 bases from V and 5 bases from J, with 15 bases in between. This CDR3 is built from 14 residues.

This clonotype was seen more than once but under ten times. The chain uses TRBV7-9 and TRBJ1-1; D gene unclear. Germline V gene data show CDR1 as SEHNR and CDR2 as FQNEAQ (reference sequence). V was trimmed by 5 bases and J by 6 bases, leaving 10 bases between them. The CDR3 contains 12 residues. The chain's CDR3 is CASSRGSPEAFF. In nucleotides, the CDR3 is TGTGCCAGCAGCCGAGGGTCCCCTGAAGCTTTCTTT.

CDR3 residues: CASSQEKGAGGWNEQFF. The CDR3 DNA sequence: TGCGCCAGCAGCCAAGAAAAAGGCGCGGGGGGCTGGAATGAGCAGTTCTTC. The chain couples TRBV4-1 to TRBJ2-1, with 8 bases identical to TRBD2. CDR3 length: 17 residues. Germline V gene data show CDR1 as MGHRA and CDR2 as YSYEKL. With 0 bases clipped from V and 7 bases from J, the junction kept 11 bases outside the gene matches.